This T cell receptor beta chain originates from a study of OX40 agonist ivuxolimab in advanced cancers. J gave up 9 bases and V 4 bases, and 10 bases lay outside the gene matches. The CDR3 totals 15 residues. Looked up from germline, CDR1 is SGHTA and CDR2 is FQGNSA. The data were produced by immunoSEQ multiplex PCR, yet TCRdb's version contains in-frame clones alone and is incomplete. The data contain about 60,000 clones, more than 80% of them singletons. This sample comprised CD4+ or CD8+ T cells sorted from blood, obtained in a trial of the OX40 agonist ivuxolimab. This clonotype was obtained from an adult with an advanced solid tumor such as melanoma, head and neck, liver or kidney cancer. The gene calls are TRBV7-2 and TRBJ2-1; 9 nucleotides align to TRBD1. The CDR3 DNA reads as TGTGCCAGCAGCTCTCGGACAGGGGCCACCATTGAGCAGTTCTTC. Protein sequence: CASSSRTGATIEQFF.